This T cell receptor beta chain originates from a study of blood T cell repertoires in COVID-19 (dated by TCRdb to the early 2020s). Background on the whole study: Samples covering the acute and convalescent phases of COVID-19 were provided by collaborators in the United States, Italy and Spain. HLA class I and class II types, where available, came from metadata supplied by the sample provider rather than from assay-based typing. Samples came from the ongoing ImmuneRACE study (first 160 participants) plus 1,254 subjects from 6 global collaborators. The repertoires were released in a freely available public database meant as a resource for research on the immune response to SARS-CoV-2. The prospective study material was composed of cDNA or gDNA derived from T cells, B-cell-depleted T cells, or PBMCs. Deeply sampled blood TCRbeta repertoires from subjects exposed to, actively infected with, or recovered from COVID-19 were included in the dataset. Nearly every sample came with metadata listing a de-identified subject ID, COVID-19 status, age in years and sex.

TCRbeta CDR3 regions were amplified from genomic DNA using the immunoSEQ Assay, a bias-controlled multiplex PCR. As for the original processing: Within the assay, amplification of reference gene primers was used to estimate how many nucleated cells each sample contained. To quantify the absolute abundance of each unique TCRbeta CDR3 rearrangement, sequence reads were collapsed and filtered. For each sample, productive Simpson clonality was calculated as the square root of Simpson's diversity index across productive rearrangements. TCRdb retrieved this table from immuneACCESS and kept in-frame rearrangements only. Not all clones are present; in checked studies, unresolved V genes account for under half, and no reason is known for the remainder. V and J calls and clone size follow that table, whereas D and trimming were derived from the DNA. The sample contains around 280,000 clones, roughly 90% of them found a single time. The ten largest account for 10% to 12% of the sample.

Broader findings and caveats from the paper: Clinical and demographic metadata were provided uncurated, with the amount varying by source and participant.

V trim: 8 bases; J trim: 0 bases; unmatched bases: 4. CDR3 length: 13 amino acids, cysteine to phenylalanine. Here the CDR3 DNA is all that survives: 39 bases in frame from base 1. CDR1 and CDR2 are read off the germline V gene (reference sequence) as SGHNT and YYREEE. A remark on this clone: Its target antigen remains unknown. The sample holds no much larger clone one base away, and base qualities are not on file.

One collaborating source in Seattle enrolled patients while the patients were actively infected and followed the patients over time throughout the course of disease. The collaborating institutions used their own protocols to collect whole blood in K2EDTA tubes. For TCRbeta analysis, collaborator samples were shipped as frozen whole blood, as isolated PBMCs, or as DNA extracted from either sample type. The sequence derives from a woman in her twenties or thirties with COVID-19, enrolled during active disease. This chain joins TRBV5-4 to TRBJ2-5, with 7 middle bases fitting TRBD1. Input material: peripheral blood. For the CDR3, the sequence is CASTGQDQETQYF. Read as DNA, the sequence is TGTGCCAGTACCGGACAGGACCAAGAGACCCAGTACTTC.